This T cell receptor (beta chain) is drawn from a study of blood T cell repertoires in COVID-19. About the research overall: Samples representing acute and convalescent COVID-19 were sourced from the United States, Italy and Spain. Sample material is recorded as cDNA or gDNA derived from T cells, B-cell-depleted T cells, or PBMCs.

In the original processing: Estimates of nucleated cell counts were drawn from the amplification of reference gene primers. The table came from immunoSEQ multiplex PCR; TCRdb's copy has only in-frame clones and leaves some out. V, J and clone size are taken as reported in that table, and D and trimming were inferred from the DNA itself. The sample holds around 220,000 clones, around nine tenths seen once. The CDR3 is 15 amino acids. Losses at the gene ends were 0 bases for V and 6 bases for J; bases not matched to a gene: 7. The germline gives CDR1 SGHRS, CDR2 YFSETQ. Participants had their cohort set by participant-reported clinical history.

The rearrangement joins TRBV5-1 to TRBJ2-3; 7 bases line up with TRBD2. Sequencing input: PBMCs or T cells enriched from blood (not recorded which). The origin of this receptor is a woman aged 18-29 years who had recovered from COVID-19. Here the CDR3 DNA reads TGCGCCAGCAGCTTGGGGCGGACTAGGGCCGATACGCAGTATTTT. As protein: CASSLGRTRADTQYF.